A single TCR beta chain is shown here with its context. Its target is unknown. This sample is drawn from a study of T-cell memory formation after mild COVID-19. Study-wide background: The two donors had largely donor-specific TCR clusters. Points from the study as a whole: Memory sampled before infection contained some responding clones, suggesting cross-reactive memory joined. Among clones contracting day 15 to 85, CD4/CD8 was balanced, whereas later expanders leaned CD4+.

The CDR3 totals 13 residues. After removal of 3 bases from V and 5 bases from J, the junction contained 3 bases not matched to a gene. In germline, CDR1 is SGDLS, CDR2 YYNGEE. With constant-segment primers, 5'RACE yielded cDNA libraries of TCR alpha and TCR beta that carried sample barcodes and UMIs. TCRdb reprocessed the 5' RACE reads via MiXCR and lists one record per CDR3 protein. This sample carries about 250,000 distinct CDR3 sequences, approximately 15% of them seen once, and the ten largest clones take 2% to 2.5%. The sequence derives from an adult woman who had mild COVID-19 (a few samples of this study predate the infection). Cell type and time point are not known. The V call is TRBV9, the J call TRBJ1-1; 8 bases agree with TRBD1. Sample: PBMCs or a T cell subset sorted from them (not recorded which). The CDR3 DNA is TGTGCCAGCAGCGGGACAGGGTTAACTGAAGCTTTCTTT. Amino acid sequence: CASSGTGLTEAFF.